The 17 T cell receptor beta chains reported below all come from one sample, sequenced in a study of T cells after yellow fever vaccination. TCRdb re-called the 5' RACE reads through MiXCR, storing one row per CDR3 protein. The sample lists roughly 260,000 distinct CDR3 sequences; 10% to 15% were seen once. The source material was CD4+ T cells sorted from PBMCs, sampled 45 days after the yellow fever booster vaccination. These receptor sequences come from a young man who received the YFV17D yellow fever vaccine.

V is TRBV18 and J is TRBJ2-7; 10 positions match TRBD2. The V segment lost 3 bases and the J segment 2 bases; nucleotides outside the gene matches: 4. Germline CDR1 reads KGHSH; CDR2 reads LQKENI. This CDR3 contains 15 residues. CDR3 coding DNA: TGTGCCAGCTCACCTTCTAGCGGGGGTACCTACGAGCAGTACTTC. Translating gives CASSPSSGGTYEQYF.

CDR3 nucleotide sequence: TGTGCCAGCAGCTTAAGGACACCAGTGAAGCAGTACTTC. Translated: CASSLRTPVKQYF. The chain joins TRBV7-8 to TRBJ2-7; a weak D match, TRBD1 (5 bases). Per the germline V gene, CDR1 is SGHVS and CDR2 is FQNEAQ. Between the trimmed V and J ends, which lost 2 bases and 8 bases, there was a span of 13 bases. The CDR3 runs 13 residues.

In its sample, this clonotype was seen many times. The gene calls are TRBV9 and TRBJ2-7; 12 bases fit TRBD1. The CDR3 is made up of 14 amino acids. Germline V gene sequence: CDR1 SGDLS, CDR2 YYNGEE. The V segment lost 3 bases and the J segment 6 bases; nucleotides outside the gene matches: 4. The CDR3 DNA sequence: TGTGCCAGCAGCGGGGACAGGGGGCACGGCGAGCAGTACTTC. The encoded protein is CASSGDRGHGEQYF.

The chain combines TRBV29-1 with TRBJ2-2; TRBD2 matches at 7 bases. The CDR3 loop spans 14 amino acids. The ends lost 4 bases at V and 4 bases at J; junction bases unmatched: 6. Germline CDR1 SQVTM, CDR2 ANQGSEA. CDR3 protein: CSVGFAGATGELFF. CDR3 nucleotides: TGCAGCGTTGGGTTTGCGGGAGCCACCGGGGAGCTGTTTTTT.

This rearrangement joins TRBV5-1 to TRBJ2-2; 8 nucleotides match TRBD1. The J segment lost 4 bases and the V segment lost 4 bases, leaving 9 bases of the junction unmatched. The length of the CDR3 is 16 residues. The germline CDR1 and CDR2 sequences are SGHRS and YFSETQ. The CDR3 bases are TGCGCCAGCAGCACCTTGACAGGGGCGAGCACCGGGGAGCTGTTTTTT. This codes for CASSTLTGASTGELFF.

This clonotype was counted a few times. The rearrangement uses TRBV12-3 or TRBV12-4 and TRBJ1-4; D ambiguous. The V end was cut by 3 bases, the J end by 8 bases, with 7 bases between. This CDR3 spans 12 amino acids. The CDR3 region has the DNA TGTGCCAGCAGTTTTGGACGGGAAAAACTGTTTTTT. Amino acid sequence: CASSFGREKLFF.

This chain links TRBV6-2 or TRBV6-3 with TRBJ2-5; 7 positions agree with TRBD2. Trimming took 2 bases from V and 0 from J; bases not matched to a gene: 3. This CDR3 is built from 15 residues. Germline V gene data show CDR1 as MNHEY and CDR2 as SVGEGT. The CDR3 reads CASSYGLADQETQYF. The CDR3 DNA is TGTGCCAGCAGTTACGGTCTAGCGGACCAAGAGACCCAGTACTTC.

This clonotype showed up just a few times. This rearrangement joins TRBV20-1 to TRBJ2-4, with D perhaps TRBD1 (5 bases). The CDR3 consists of 13 residues. V lost 6 bases and J lost 0, with 9 bases in between. Germline lookup yields CDR1 DFQATT and CDR2 SNEGSKA (reference sequence). CDR3 in DNA: TGCAGTGCCCGGACAATAGCCAAAAACATTCAGTACTTC. Translating gives CSARTIAKNIQYF.

V is TRBV7-2 and J is TRBJ2-7, with 13 bases lining up with TRBD2. Germline V gene data show CDR1 as SGHTA and CDR2 as FQGNSA. Trimming at V came to 6 bases and at J to 2 bases, leaving 4 bases not matched to a gene. The CDR3 is 15 amino acids. This CDR3 is CASRPTSGRAYEQYF. The CDR3 DNA reads as TGTGCCAGCAGACCTACTAGCGGGAGGGCCTACGAGCAGTACTTC.

The V call is TRBV4-2, the J call TRBJ2-7; D possibly uses TRBD1 or TRBD2 (5 bases each). Looked up from germline, CDR1 is LGHNA and CDR2 is YNFKEQ. This CDR3 contains 16 residues. The germline V and J ends were trimmed by 2 bases and 3 bases, with 17 bases remaining between them. The CDR3 here is CASSQLTRGLLYEQYF. CDR3 DNA: TGTGCCAGCAGCCAACTCACCCGGGGCCTCCTCTACGAGCAGTACTTC.

This clonotype was seen a few times. V is TRBV12-3 or TRBV12-4 and J is TRBJ2-1; 9 bases are a match to TRBD2. The CDR3 runs 15 residues. V lost 7 bases and J lost 4; bases outside the gene matches: 8. CDR3 sequence (DNA): TGTGCCAGCACCTTGGGGCTAGCGGGGTACAATGAGCAGTTCTTC. As protein: CASTLGLAGYNEQFF.

The J gene is TRBJ2-7, the V gene TRBV11-2, with D perhaps matching TRBD1 (6 bases). V was shortened by 8 bases and J by 2 bases, with 16 bases between the two germline ends. Germline lookup yields CDR1 SGHAT and CDR2 FQNNGV. The CDR3 runs 14 residues. As DNA, the CDR3 is TGTGCCAGCGCAAGGACCGGGACAACCTACGAGCAGTACTTC. Translated: CASARTGTTYEQYF.

This clonotype was picked up a small number of times. J is TRBJ2-3 and V is TRBV7-8; D might be TRBD2 (5 bases). CDR3 length: 15 amino acids. CDR1 is SGHVS, CDR2 FQNEAQ, per germline. V shed 2 bases and J shed 3 bases, with 12 bases lying between them. The DNA of the CDR3 is TGTGCCAGCAGCTTACGAATAGCGAGTACAGATACGCAGTATTTT. It codes for CASSLRIASTDTQYF.

This clonotype was observed a few times. The chain carries TRBV5-1 and TRBJ2-3, with 11 bases that match TRBD2. J was trimmed by 1 base and V by 2 bases; bases with no gene match: 3. The germline V gene encodes CDR1 SGHRS and CDR2 YFSETQ. CDR3 size: 16 residues. The CDR3 here is CASSFILAGGTDTQYF. The CDR3 nucleotides read TGCGCCAGCAGCTTTATACTAGCGGGAGGCACAGATACGCAGTATTTT. Variable domain in full (rest from reference TRBV5-1 and TRBJ2-3): KAGVTQTPRYLIKTRGQQVTLSCSPISGHRSVSWYQQTPGQGLQFLFEYFSETQRNKGNFPGRFSGRQFSNSRSEMNVSTLELGDSALYLCASSFILAGGTDTQYFGPGTRLTVL.

This clonotype was counted between two and nine times. The chain carries TRBV12-3 or TRBV12-4 and TRBJ2-1; D not resolved. This CDR3 region has 12 residues. The germline V and J ends were trimmed by 2 bases and 12 bases, with 11 bases remaining between them. CDR3 DNA: TGTGCCAGCAGTTTAATATCACCAACGCAGTTCTTC. Its translation: CASSLISPTQFF.

The chain recombines TRBV12-3 or TRBV12-4 with TRBJ1-1; D is perhaps TRBD1 (5 bases). The CDR3 consists of 15 residues. With 2 bases removed from V and 4 bases from J, the gap between germline ends came to 14 bases. Here the CDR3 DNA reads TGTGCCAGCAGTTTATCGGGTGGGGGTAGCACTGAAGCTTTCTTT. This sequence encodes CASSLSGGGSTEAFF.

This clonotype was detected a few times. The rearrangement uses TRBV12-3 or TRBV12-4 and TRBJ1-2; unclear D gene. Trimming pared 3 bases from V and 6 bases from J, leaving 11 bases between. The CDR3 is 13 amino acids. In nucleotides, the CDR3 is TGTGCCAGCAGTTTTCTGCACAGCGATGGCTACACCTTC. Translating it yields CASSFLHSDGYTF.